There are a few counts of the clone carrying this T cell receptor beta chain. This record belongs to a study of human T cells and chemical hapten exposure. The time point is: patch test 1, 2 weeks after DPC sensitization. The treatment is: therapeutic diphenylcyclopropenone sensitization with weekly scalp DPC. Alopecia patients between 18 and 70 years old and suitable for DPC were used as donors. Blood, whole and unfractionated, served as the source for total RNA extraction. As processed by the authors: Per-sample TCR counts ranged from about 20,000 to 690,600, median roughly 87,000. TCRdb called the RACE reads again in MiXCR, with one record for every CDR3 protein. What appears here as the V and J calls and clone size reflects TCRdb's work, not the paper's. The sample records 180,000 or so distinct CDR3 sequences, 20% to 25% being singletons. CDR1 and CDR2 (germline): KGHSH, LQKENI. Trimming removed 0 bases at V and 4 bases at J, with 10 bases between. The CDR3 is made up of 15 amino acids.

The sequencing here drew on whole blood, taken in connection with sensitization to the hapten diphenylcyclopropenone (DPC). This TCR was recovered from a woman in her fifties or sixties with alopecia areata. Some clones in this sample may be carry-over from other donors' samples. This chain links TRBV18 with TRBJ2-1, with a tentative D call TRBD2 (6 bases). CDR3 loop: CASSPPVSGYNEQFF. The CDR3 bases are TGTGCCAGCTCACCACCGGTCAGCGGGTACAATGAGCAGTTCTTC.